This T cell receptor beta chain was found in a study of esophageal squamous cell carcinoma under preoperative chemotherapy. Study-wide results and caveats: After chemotherapy, TCR diversity rose significantly in peripheral T cells but not in tumor-infiltrating lymphocytes. Peripheral T cells migrating into the tumor appeared to partly supply post-treatment tumor-infiltrating lymphocytes.

MiXCR, run by TCRdb on the PCR reads, gives a single entry per CDR3 protein. The profile shows tens of thousands of distinct CDR3 sequences, around 50% of them singletons. Comment on this clonotype: Its antigen is still unknown.

This CDR3 has 16 residues. J was trimmed by 9 bases and V by 4 bases; bases with no gene match: 8. The germline V gene has CDR1 SGHTA and CDR2 FQGTGA. This sample's time point: before preoperative PTX-NDP chemotherapy. Before surgery, patients were given preoperative paclitaxel-nedaplatin chemotherapy. This specimen was acquired from a patient given preoperative chemotherapy. The sequence derives from a human donor with esophageal squamous cell carcinoma. The donor label of this sample is uncertain. The chain combines TRBV7-3 with TRBJ2-1, with 14 nucleotides matching TRBD2. CDR3 sequence (DNA): TGTGCCAGCAGCTCCGGGGGGACTAGCGGGAGTCGTGAGCAGTTCTTC. Protein: CASSSGGTSGSREQFF.